What follows is one T cell receptor beta chain and its context. Its specificity is not known. In the PCR, 60 Vbeta and 13 Jbeta primers were used. Here immunoSEQ multiplex PCR was the method, and the copy in TCRdb shows in-frame clones only, minus some. The profile shows 150,000 to 200,000 clones, around 74% of them singletons. From germline, CDR1 is LNHDA and CDR2 SQIVND (reference sequence). Trimming shortened V by 2 bases and J by 6 bases, and 13 bases separated the two germline ends. The CDR3 length is 14 residues. The sample is drawn from a study of cytomegalovirus exposure and HLA in healthy donors. General study findings and limits: Approximately 17,000 TCR beta sequences were associated with HLA alleles at 0.05 false discovery rate in a later analysis. Most of the TCR beta V segments (in an earlier analysis) were productive either about 87% or about 30% of the time. There were some public TCRs occurring in many donors, but most TCR sequences were rare. Sequencing depth roughly uniform across donors was assumed in presence/absence analyses.

This TCR was sampled from a female donor in good health and CMV-seronegative. The chain couples TRBV19 to TRBJ1-1, with D possibly being TRBD1 (6 bases). The sample taken for sequencing was PBMCs. The CDR3 region has the DNA TGTGCCAGTAGTATAAACGACAGGTTGCCTGAAGCTTTCTTT. The encoded protein is CASSINDRLPEAFF.